This TCR beta chain is from a study of technical replicates of blood from a handful of donors. Repertoires were generated with immunoSEQ multiplex PCR, while TCRdb's copy carries only in-frame clones and drops some. The sample records approximately 95,000 clones, roughly 95% being singletons. The source material was T cells isolated from PBMCs. The sequence came from a human donor in good health.

CDR3 protein: CASSPQGASGYTF. CDR3 DNA sequence: TGTGCCAGCTCACCGCAGGGGGCCAGCGGCTACACCTTC. This chain links TRBV18 with TRBJ1-2; 8 positions match TRBD1. CDR1 and CDR2 (germline): KGHSH, LQKENI. CDR3 length: 13 amino acids. J lost 8 bases, V lost 3 bases, and 5 bases had no gene match.